This TCR beta chain stems from a study of blood T cell repertoires in COVID-19. The protocol was immunoSEQ multiplex PCR, while the TCRdb copy is restricted to in-frame clones and leaves out a portion. The sample consists of tens of thousands of clones, 80% to 90% of them appearing once. Germline V lookup: CDR1 MDHEN, CDR2 SYDVKM. The CDR3 loop spans 16 amino acids. J was trimmed by 6 bases and V by 4 bases; bases with no gene match: 7. The chain couples TRBV28 to TRBJ2-2; 11 bases align to TRBD1. The sequenced sample was peripheral blood. The TCR comes from a human donor in a cohort sampled during active COVID-19. CDR3 residues: CASSSGQGAFAGELFF. The CDR3 DNA sequence: TGTGCCAGCAGTTCTGGACAGGGGGCTTTTGCCGGGGAGCTGTTTTTT.